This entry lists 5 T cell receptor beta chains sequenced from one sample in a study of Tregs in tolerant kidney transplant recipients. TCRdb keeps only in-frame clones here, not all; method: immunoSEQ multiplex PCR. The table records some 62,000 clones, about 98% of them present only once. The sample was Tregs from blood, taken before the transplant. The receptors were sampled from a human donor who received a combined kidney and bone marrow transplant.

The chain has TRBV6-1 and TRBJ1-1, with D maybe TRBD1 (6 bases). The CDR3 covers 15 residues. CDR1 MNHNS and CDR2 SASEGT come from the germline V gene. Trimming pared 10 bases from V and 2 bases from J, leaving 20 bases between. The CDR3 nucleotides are TGTGCCACCACGACTGTACGGGGACATAACACTGAAGCTTTCTTT. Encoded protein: CATTTVRGHNTEAFF.

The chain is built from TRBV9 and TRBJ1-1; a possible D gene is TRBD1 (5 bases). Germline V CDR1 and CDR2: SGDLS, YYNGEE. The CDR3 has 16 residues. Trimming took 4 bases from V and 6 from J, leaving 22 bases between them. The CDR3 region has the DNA TGTGCCAGCAGCCGGGTTCACCGGGGGTTCATGTCTGAAGCTTTCTTT. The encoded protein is CASSRVHRGFMSEAFF.

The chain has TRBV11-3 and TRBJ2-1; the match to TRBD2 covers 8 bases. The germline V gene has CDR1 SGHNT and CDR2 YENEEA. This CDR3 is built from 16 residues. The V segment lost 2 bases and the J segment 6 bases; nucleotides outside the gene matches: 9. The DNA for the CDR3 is TGTGCCAGCAGCTTATTTTCCGGGAGGGCGTTCAATGAGCAGTTCTTC. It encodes CASSLFSGRAFNEQFF.

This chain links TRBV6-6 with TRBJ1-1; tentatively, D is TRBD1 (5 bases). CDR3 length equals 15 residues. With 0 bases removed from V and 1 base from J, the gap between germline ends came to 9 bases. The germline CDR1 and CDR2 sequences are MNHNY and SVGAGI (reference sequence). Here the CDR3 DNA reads TGTGCCAGCAGTTACTCTGACAGTTCGAACACTGAAGCTTTCTTT. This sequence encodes CASSYSDSSNTEAFF.

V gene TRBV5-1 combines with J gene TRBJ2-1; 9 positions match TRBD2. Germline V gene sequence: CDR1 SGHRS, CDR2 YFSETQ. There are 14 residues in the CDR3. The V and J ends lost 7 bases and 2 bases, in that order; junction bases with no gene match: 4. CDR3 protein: CASGRGGTYNEQFF. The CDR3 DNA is TGCGCCAGCGGGCGGGGGGGCACCTACAATGAGCAGTTCTTC. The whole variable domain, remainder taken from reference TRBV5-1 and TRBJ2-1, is KAGVTQTPRYLIKTRGQQVTLSCSPISGHRSVSWYQQTPGQGLQFLFEYFSETQRNKGNFPGRFSGRQFSNSRSEMNVSTLELGDSALYLCASGRGGTYNEQFFGPGTRLTVL.